A single sample gave rise to the 3 T cell receptor beta chains below, sequenced in a study of monozygotic twins with inflammatory bowel disease. TCRdb re-called the 5' RACE reads; one entry per CDR3 protein, DNA not given. Its listing shows approximately 390,000 distinct CDR3 sequences. The material sequenced was blood. These receptors were obtained from a human donor with ulcerative colitis or Crohn's disease, or a healthy co-twin of an affected twin (not recorded which).

This chain connects TRBV3-1 to TRBJ2-2; TCRdb's assignment of TRBD1 cannot be checked, as there is no DNA. The CDR3 sequence is 14 residues long. Germline V gene sequence: CDR1 LGHDT, CDR2 YNNKEL (reference sequence). The CDR3 spells CASRQTENTGELFF. Based on the CDR3 plus reference TRBV3-1 and TRBJ2-2, the full variable domain is DTAVSQTPKYLVTQMGNDKSIKCEQNLGHDTMYWYKQDSKKFLKIMFSYNNKELIINETVPNRFSPKSPDKAHLNLHINSLELGDSAVYFCASRQTENTGELFFGEGSRLTVL.

J is TRBJ2-7 and V is TRBV7-2. CDR1 SGHTA and CDR2 FQGNSA come from the germline V gene. This CDR3 has 14 amino acids. The CDR3 loop reads CASSLGPRNGEQYF.

This rearrangement joins TRBV6-5 to TRBJ2-3; TCRdb gives TRBD1 as the D gene, but with no DNA this cannot be confirmed. The CDR3 extends over 15 amino acids. Germline assignment: CDR1 MNHEY and CDR2 SVGAGI. CDR3 loop: CASSYHPGGQNTQYF.